This TCR beta chain originates from a study of cytomegalovirus exposure and HLA in healthy donors. Whole-study findings and limits: In a later analysis, a missense DCLRE1C variant was linked to TCR beta V- and J-gene trimming.

Germline V CDR1 and CDR2: MNHEY, SMNVEV (reference sequence). V lost 5 bases to trimming and J lost 0 bases, with 11 bases between them. The CDR3 consists of 15 residues. This clone was recorded only once. Its antigen remains unidentified. Primers included in the PCR were 60 Vbeta and 13 Jbeta primers. TCRdb keeps only in-frame clones here, not all; method: immunoSEQ multiplex PCR. The profile covers about 180,000 clones, with approximately 83% appearing a single time and 1.2% taken by the ten largest. The donors (healthy individuals) were bone marrow donors. Specimen: PBMCs. The receptor comes from a boy younger than 10 in good health and CMV-seronegative. The rearrangement links TRBV27 to TRBJ2-1; D uncertain. CDR3 nucleotide sequence: TGTGCCAGCAGTCCGAAACGGAGCTCCTACAATGAGCAGTTCTTC. It codes for CASSPKRSSYNEQFF.